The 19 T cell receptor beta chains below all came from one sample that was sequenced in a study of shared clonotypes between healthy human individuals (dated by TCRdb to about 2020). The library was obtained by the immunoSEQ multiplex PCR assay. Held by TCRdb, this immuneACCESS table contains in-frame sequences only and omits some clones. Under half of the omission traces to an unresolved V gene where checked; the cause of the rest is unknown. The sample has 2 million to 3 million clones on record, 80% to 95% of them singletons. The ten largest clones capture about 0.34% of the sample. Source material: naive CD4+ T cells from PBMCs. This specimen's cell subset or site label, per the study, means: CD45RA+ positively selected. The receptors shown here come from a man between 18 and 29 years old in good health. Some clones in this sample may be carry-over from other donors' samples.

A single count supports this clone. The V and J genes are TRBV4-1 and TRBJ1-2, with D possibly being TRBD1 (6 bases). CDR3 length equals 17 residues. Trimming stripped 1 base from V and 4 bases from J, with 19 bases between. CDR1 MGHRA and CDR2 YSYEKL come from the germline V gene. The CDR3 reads CASSQAGTTTGTYGYTF. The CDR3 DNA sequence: TGCGCCAGCAGCCAAGCAGGAACTACGACAGGAACCTATGGCTACACCTTC.

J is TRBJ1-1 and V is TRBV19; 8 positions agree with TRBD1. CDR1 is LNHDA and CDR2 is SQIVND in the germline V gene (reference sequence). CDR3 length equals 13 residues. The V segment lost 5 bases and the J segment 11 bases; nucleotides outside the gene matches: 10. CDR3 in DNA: TGTGCCAGTAGTCCCCGGACAGGGTTAGGGGCTTTCTTT. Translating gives CASSPRTGLGAFF.

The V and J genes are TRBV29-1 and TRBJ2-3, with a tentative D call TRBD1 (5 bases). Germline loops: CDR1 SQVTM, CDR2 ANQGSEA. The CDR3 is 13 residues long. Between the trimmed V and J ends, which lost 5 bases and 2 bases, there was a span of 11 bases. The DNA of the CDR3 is TGCAGCGTTAGACAGATACTCACAGATACGCAGTATTTT. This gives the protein CSVRQILTDTQYF.

The CDR3 protein is CASSATISSSGNTIYF. The CDR3 DNA follows: TGTGCCAGCAGCGCTACGATATCGAGCTCTGGAAACACCATATATTTT. J is TRBJ1-3 and V is TRBV7-9; no definite D call. CDR1 SEHNR and CDR2 FQNEAQ come from the germline V gene (reference sequence). V dropped 5 bases and J dropped 0 bases, with 14 bases sitting between them. The CDR3 loop spans 16 amino acids.

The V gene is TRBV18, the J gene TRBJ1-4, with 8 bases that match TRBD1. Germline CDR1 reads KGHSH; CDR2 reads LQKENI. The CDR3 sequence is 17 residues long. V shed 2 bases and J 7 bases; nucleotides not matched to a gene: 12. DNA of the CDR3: TGTGCCAGCTCACCAAGGACAGGGCTCACCAACGGTGAAAAACTGTTTTTT. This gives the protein CASSPRTGLTNGEKLFF.

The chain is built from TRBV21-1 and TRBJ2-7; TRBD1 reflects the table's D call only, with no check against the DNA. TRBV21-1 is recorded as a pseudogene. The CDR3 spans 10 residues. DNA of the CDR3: TGTGGGGCCGACTCCTACGAGCAGTACTTC. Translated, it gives CGADSYEQYF.

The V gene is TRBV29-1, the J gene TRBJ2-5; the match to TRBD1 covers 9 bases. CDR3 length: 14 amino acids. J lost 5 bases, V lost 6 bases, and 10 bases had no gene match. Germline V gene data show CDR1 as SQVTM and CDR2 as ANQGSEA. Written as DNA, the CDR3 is TGCAGCGTCAACTCCGGGACAGGGAAGGAGACCCAGTACTTC. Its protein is CSVNSGTGKETQYF.

This CDR3 reads CASSQGAGVEQYF. CDR3 sequence (DNA): TGTGCCAGCAGCCAAGGGGCGGGGGTCGAGCAGTACTTC. The chain joins TRBV11-3 to TRBJ2-7; 7 positions agree with TRBD2. Germline V gene sequence: CDR1 SGHNT, CDR2 YENEEA. V shed 5 bases, J shed 6 bases, and the junction held 7 bases outside the gene matches. The CDR3 contains 13 residues.

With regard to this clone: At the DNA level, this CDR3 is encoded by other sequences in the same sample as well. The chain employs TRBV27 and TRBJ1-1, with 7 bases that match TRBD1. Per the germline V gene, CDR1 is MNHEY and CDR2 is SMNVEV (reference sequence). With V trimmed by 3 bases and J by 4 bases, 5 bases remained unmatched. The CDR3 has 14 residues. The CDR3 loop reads CASSFSDRATEAFF. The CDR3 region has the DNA TGTGCCAGCAGTTTCTCCGACAGGGCCACTGAAGCTTTCTTT.

The CDR3 DNA reads as TGTGCCAGCAGTTTATCGATCTTTAGGGACAGGGGAAGGACCTACGAGCAGTACTTC. It codes for CASSLSIFRDRGRTYEQYF. The V gene is TRBV28, the J gene TRBJ2-7, with TRBD1 matching over 10 bases. Germline values: CDR1 MDHEN, CDR2 SYDVKM. Trimming at V came to 1 base and at J to 2 bases, leaving 14 bases not matched to a gene. This CDR3 has 19 residues.

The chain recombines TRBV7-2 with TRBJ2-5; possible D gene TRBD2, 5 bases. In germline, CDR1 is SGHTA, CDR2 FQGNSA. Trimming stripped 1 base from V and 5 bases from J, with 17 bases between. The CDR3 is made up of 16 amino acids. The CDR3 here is CASSLVASQGRETQYF. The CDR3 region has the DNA TGTGCCAGCAGCTTAGTGGCTAGCCAAGGGCGGGAGACCCAGTACTTC. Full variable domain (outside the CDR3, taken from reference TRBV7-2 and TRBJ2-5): GAGVSQSPSNKVTEKGKDVELRCDPISGHTALYWYRQSLGQGLEFLIYFQGNSAPDKSGLPSDRFSAERTGGSVSTLTIQRTQQEDSAVYLCASSLVASQGRETQYFGPGTRLLVL.

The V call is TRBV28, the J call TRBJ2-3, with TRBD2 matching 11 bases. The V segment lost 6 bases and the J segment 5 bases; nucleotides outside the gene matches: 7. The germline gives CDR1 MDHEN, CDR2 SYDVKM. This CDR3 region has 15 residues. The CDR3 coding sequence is TGTGCCAGCAGCTTAGCGGGAGGGCCGGTAGATACGCAGTATTTT. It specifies CASSLAGGPVDTQYF.

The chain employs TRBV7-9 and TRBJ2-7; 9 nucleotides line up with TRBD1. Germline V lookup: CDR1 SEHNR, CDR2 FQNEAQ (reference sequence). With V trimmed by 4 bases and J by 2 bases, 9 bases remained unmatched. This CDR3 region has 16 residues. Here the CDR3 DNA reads TGTGCCAGCAGCTCAGGCGTGCGACAGGGGGCCTACGAGCAGTACTTC. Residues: CASSSGVRQGAYEQYF.

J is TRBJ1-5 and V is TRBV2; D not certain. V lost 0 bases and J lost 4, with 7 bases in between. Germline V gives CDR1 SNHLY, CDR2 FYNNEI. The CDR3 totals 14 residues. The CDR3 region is CASSEAAGNQPQHF. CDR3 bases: TGTGCCAGCAGTGAAGCGGCGGGGAATCAGCCCCAGCATTTT.

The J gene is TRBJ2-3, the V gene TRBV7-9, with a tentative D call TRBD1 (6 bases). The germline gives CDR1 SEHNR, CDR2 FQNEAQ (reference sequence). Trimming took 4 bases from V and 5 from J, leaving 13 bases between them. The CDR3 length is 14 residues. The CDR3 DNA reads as TGTGCCAGCAGCTCCTGGACAGAGATAGATACGCAGTATTTT. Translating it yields CASSSWTEIDTQYF.

This CDR3 is CASSSEYRGSYNEQFF. The DNA for the CDR3 is TGTGCCAGCAGCTCCGAATACAGGGGTTCCTACAATGAGCAGTTCTTC. The chain recombines TRBV11-2 with TRBJ2-1, with 7 positions matching TRBD1. Trimming at V came to 4 bases and at J to 1 base, leaving 7 bases not matched to a gene. There are 16 residues in the CDR3. Germline CDR1 reads SGHAT; CDR2 reads FQNNGV. Filled out from reference TRBV11-2 and TRBJ2-1, the complete variable domain reads EAGVAQSPRYKIIEKRQSVAFWCNPISGHATLYWYQQILGQGPKLLIQFQNNGVVDDSQLPKDRFSAERLKGVDSTLKIQPAKLEDSAVYLCASSSEYRGSYNEQFFGPGTRLTVL.

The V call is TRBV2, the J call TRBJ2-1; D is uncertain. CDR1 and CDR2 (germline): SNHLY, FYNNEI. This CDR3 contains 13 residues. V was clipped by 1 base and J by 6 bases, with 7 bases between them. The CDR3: CASSEVRRNEQFF. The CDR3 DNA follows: TGTGCCAGCAGTGAAGTACGTCGCAATGAGCAGTTCTTC.

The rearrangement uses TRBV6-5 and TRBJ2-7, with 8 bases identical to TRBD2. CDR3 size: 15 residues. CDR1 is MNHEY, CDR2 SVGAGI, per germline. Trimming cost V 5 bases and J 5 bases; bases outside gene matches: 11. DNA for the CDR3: TGTGCCAGCAGTCTCGGGGGGGGAGCTTGGAACGAGCAGTACTTC. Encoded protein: CASSLGGGAWNEQYF.

The CDR3: CASSDTPLSGANVLTF. In DNA, the CDR3 is TGCGCCAGCTCTGACACTCCACTTTCTGGGGCCAACGTCCTGACTTTC. The V and J genes are TRBV10-2 and TRBJ2-6; D gene unclear. Germline V gives CDR1 WSHSY, CDR2 SAAADI. The CDR3 has 16 residues. The V and J ends lost 8 bases and 1 base respectively, with 15 bases between them.